One and the same sample provided the 11 T cell receptor beta chains below, sequenced in a study of tumor-infiltrating lymphocytes in primary liver carcinoma. A primer in the constant region served to generate TCR beta cDNA from 450 to 600 ng of total RNA. Three nested multiplex PCR rounds, a slightly modified ARM-PCR, produced the libraries for TCR beta. Investigators reported that the first two PCR rounds, at 9 to 11 cycles each, used TRBV1-TRBV30 forward primers with a C-beta reverse primer. TCRdb recomputed calls from the multiplex PCR reads with MiXCR, one row per CDR3 protein. Among about 310,000 distinct CDR3 sequences listed, approximately 65% were seen once. Germline DNA was extracted alongside blood RNA, which was obtained from unsorted whole blood. The material sequenced was peripheral blood. The source is a man aged 35 to 55 with primary liver carcinoma and hepatitis B virus infection.

Comment on this clonotype: A much larger clone lies a single base off, so this may be a read error. CDR3 nucleotides: TGCGCCAACAGCCAAGATGTAGCCATTAGCAATCAGCCCCAGCATTTT. Its protein product is CANSQDVAISNQPQHF. This chain links TRBV4-1 with TRBJ1-5; D remains ambiguous. CDR1 and CDR2 from the germline V gene are MGHRA and YSYEKL. This CDR3 has 16 amino acids.

The chain couples TRBV5-1 to TRBJ1-2; TRBD1 agrees at 10 bases. The germline V gene encodes CDR1 SGHRS and CDR2 YFSETQ. CDR3 length: 13 amino acids. Trimming took 4 bases from V and 3 from J; bases not matched to a gene: 0. The DNA of the CDR3 is TGCGCCAGCAGCGGGACAGGGGACTATGGCTACACCTTC. Translating gives CASSGTGDYGYTF.

A note on this clonotype: A read error may account for a junction end that differs from germline. This chain connects TRBV11-1 to TRBJ2-2, with 7 bases aligning to TRBD2. Germline-derived CDR1 and CDR2 are SGHAT and FQDESV (reference sequence). This CDR3 contains 16 residues. The CDR3 nucleotides are TGTGCCAGCAGCTTAACAGCGGGAAAGGGAACCGGGGAGCTGTTTTTC. Translated, it gives CASSLTAGKGTGELFF.

Note on this clonotype: A much bigger clone sits one base away, suggesting this may be a read error. The chain joins TRBV6-2 or TRBV6-3 to TRBJ2-1; perhaps TRBD2 as D (5 bases). This CDR3 has 13 residues. From germline, CDR1 is MNHEY and CDR2 SVGEGT. The CDR3 reads CGSSPSGWNEQFF. CDR3 in DNA: TGTGGCAGCAGTCCATCGGGGTGGAATGAGCAGTTCTTC.

In its sample, this clonotype was seen many times. The chain carries TRBV6-5 and TRBJ2-5, with TRBD2 matching over 11 bases. Germline loops: CDR1 MNHEY, CDR2 SVGAGI. The junction had 2 bases not matched to a gene; V was cut back by 0 bases and J by 2 bases. The CDR3 is made up of 16 amino acids. CDR3 sequence reads: CASSYSIAGGQETQYF. The DNA of the CDR3 is TGTGCCAGCAGTTACTCGATAGCGGGAGGGCAAGAGACCCAGTACTTC.

This clonotype was seen ten or more times. The gene calls are TRBV7-9 and TRBJ2-3, with D possibly matching TRBD1 (6 bases). Germline loops: CDR1 SEHNR, CDR2 FQNEAQ (reference sequence). V lost 7 bases, J lost 6 bases, and 14 bases lay in between. The CDR3 extends over 13 amino acids. The CDR3 DNA sequence: TGTGCCAGCAACCGACAGGTCCAGGATACGCAGTATTTT. This sequence encodes CASNRQVQDTQYF. Drawing the rest from reference TRBV7-9 and TRBJ2-3, the complete variable domain is DTGVSQNPRHKITKRGQNVTFRCDPISEHNRLYWYRQTLGQGPEFLTYFQNEAQLEKSRLLSDRFSAERPKGSFSTLEIQRTEQGDSAMYLCASNRQVQDTQYFGPGTRLTVL.

On this clonotype itself: The junction and the germline gene differ at one end; a read error may be behind it. This chain links TRBV11-2 with TRBJ2-2; the D gene is possibly TRBD2 (5 bases). The CDR3 spans 18 residues. Germline V CDR1 and CDR2: SGHAT, FQNNGV. The CDR3, as DNA: TGTGCCAGTAGTTCAAATCTACTAGTAAAATCGAACATCGGGGAGCTGTTTTTT. Its protein is CASSSNLLVKSNIGELFF.

This clonotype occurred many times. V gene TRBV29-1 combines with J gene TRBJ2-5, with TRBD2 identical over 13 bases. Germline loops: CDR1 SQVTM, CDR2 ANQGSEA. Losses at the gene ends were 4 bases for V and 5 bases for J; bases not matched to a gene: 4. The CDR3 extends over 14 amino acids. The CDR3 DNA reads as TGCAGCGTTGCCGGACTAGCGGGAGAGGAGACCCAGTACTTC. Its protein product is CSVAGLAGEETQYF.

This clonotype was recorded many times. The V call is TRBV6-5, the J call TRBJ2-3, with D tentatively TRBD1 (6 bases). This CDR3 comprises 15 residues. Trimming left V 0 bases short and J 3 bases short, with 10 bases between. Germline V gene lookup returns CDR1 MNHEY and CDR2 SVGAGI. The CDR3 DNA follows: TGTGCCAGCAGTTACTCCAGGGGATCGACAGATACGCAGTATTTT. This gives the protein CASSYSRGSTDTQYF.

A note on this clonotype: At one end the junction does not follow the germline gene, possibly because of a read error. The V call is TRBV11-3, the J call TRBJ1-1; D not resolved. Germline V gene data show CDR1 as SGHNT and CDR2 as YENEEA. The CDR3 consists of 13 residues. The CDR3 protein is CASSSPTYTEAFF. CDR3 DNA: TGTGCCAGCAGCTCCCCTACGTACACTGAAGCTTTTTTT.

In its sample, this clonotype was seen many times. This sequence joins TRBV9 and TRBJ2-1; 10 positions agree with TRBD1. Germline values: CDR1 SGDLS, CDR2 YYNGEE. With 5 bases clipped from V and 5 bases from J, the junction kept 7 bases outside the gene matches. The CDR3 extends over 15 amino acids. The CDR3 DNA reads as TGTGCCAGCAGGAGGGGGACAGGGGCACACAATGAGCAGTTCTTC. This translates into CASRRGTGAHNEQFF.